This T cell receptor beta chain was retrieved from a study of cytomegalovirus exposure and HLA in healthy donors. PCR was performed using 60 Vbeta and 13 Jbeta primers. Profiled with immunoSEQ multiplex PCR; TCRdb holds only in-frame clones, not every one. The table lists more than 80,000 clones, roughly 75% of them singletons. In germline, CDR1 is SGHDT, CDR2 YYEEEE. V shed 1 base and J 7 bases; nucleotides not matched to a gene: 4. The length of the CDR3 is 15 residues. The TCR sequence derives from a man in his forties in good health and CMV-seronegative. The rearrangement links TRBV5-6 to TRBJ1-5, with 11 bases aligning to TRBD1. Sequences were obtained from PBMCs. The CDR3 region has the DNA TGTGCCAGCAGCTTGTGGGACAGGGGGTCCCAGCCCCAGCATTTT. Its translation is CASSLWDRGSQPQHF.